Reported below is one TCR beta chain. The data are from a study of molecular identifiers for immune sequencing clone quantification. Each CDR3 protein is one row after TCRdb ran MiXCR on the PCR reads. Counted here are more than 450,000 distinct CDR3 sequences, around a fifth occurring once; the ten biggest clones make up 0.7% to 1%. Germline CDR1 reads MDHEN; CDR2 reads SYDVKM. V lost 7 bases and J lost 0, with 13 bases in between. There are 16 residues in the CDR3. This TCR derives from a human donor in good health. Some libraries in this study had Jurkat cell RNA spiked in. This chain connects TRBV28 to TRBJ2-6; TRBD2 is a possible D gene (6 bases). The sequenced sample was naive CD8+ T cells from blood, with Jurkat cell RNA spiked in. Subset here: FACS-sorted CD8+CD4-CCR7+CD45RA+ naive T cells. CDR3 sequence: CASKPTGSSGANVLTF. The CDR3 DNA sequence: TGTGCCAGCAAACCTACCGGGAGCTCTGGGGCCAACGTCCTGACTTTC.